This T cell receptor beta chain was captured in a study of blood T cells in healthy people across ages. Broader study findings: Relative to aged donors, long-lived donors carried more naive CD4+ cells and displayed higher diversity.

Germline-derived CDR1 and CDR2 are MDHEN and SYDVKM. Trimming removed 7 bases at V and 0 bases at J, with 13 bases between. This CDR3 region has 15 residues. A second roughly 6 to 12 cycle PCR used barcoded and J-beta primers. TCRdb itself ran the 5' RACE reads through MiXCR, one entry per CDR3 protein. The sample records about 1.1 million distinct CDR3 sequences, less than 45% being singletons. Remarks on this clonotype: Antigen unknown.

The sequence came from a man aged 18 to 30 in good health. What was sequenced was blood. J is TRBJ2-1 and V is TRBV28; a weak D match, TRBD2 (6 bases). The CDR3 DNA reads as TGTGCCAGCACCCTCCCCGGGAGCTCCTACAATGAGCAGTTCTTC. This encodes CASTLPGSSYNEQFF.